This T cell receptor (beta chain) came from a study of STAT5B mutations in CD4+ large granular lymphocyte leukemia. Notes on the study in general: TRBV06-family usage was enriched in top patient clones (8/27) versus controls (2/35). CD4-sorted patient repertoires seemed more clonal than healthy CD4+ repertoires.

The germline V gene encodes CDR1 SGHRS and CDR2 YFSETQ. This CDR3 is built from 14 residues. The assay was immunoSEQ multiplex PCR, and TCRdb's table has in-frame clones only and misses some. The table lists tens of thousands of clones, roughly 80% of them singletons, with 3.6% in the top ten. As to this clone: Its target is unknown. A read error may account for a junction end that differs from germline.

Sequencing was performed on CD4+ T cells from blood buffy coats. The clonotype comes from a human donor in good health. This chain connects TRBV5-1 to TRBJ2-7, with a tentative D call TRBD1 (6 bases). The CDR3 nucleotides read TGCGTCAGCAGCTTGACACAGGGAGTAAGCGAGCAGTACTTC. This translates into CVSSLTQGVSEQYF. Complete variable domain (other parts from reference TRBV5-1 and TRBJ2-7): KAGVTQTPRYLIKTRGQQVTLSCSPISGHRSVSWYQQTPGQGLQFLFEYFSETQRNKGNFPGRFSGRQFSNSRSEMNVSTLELGDSALYLCVSSLTQGVSEQYFGPGTRLTVT.